What follows describes a single TCR beta chain. Its specificity is unknown. This sample is part of a study of T cell responses to AZD1222 COVID-19 vaccine. Study-level information: Second-dose schedules of about 4 or about 12 weeks were combined.

Produced via immunoSEQ multiplex PCR; TCRdb's table is partial and in-frame only. The table lists over 70,000 clones, about 85% of them singletons, with 20% in the top ten. Study-wide points: Without day 14 samples, only post-peak T cell repertoires were studied.

Germline CDR1 reads MGHRA; CDR2 reads YSYEKL. The CDR3 is 16 amino acids. V was pared by 0 bases and J by 1 base, with 10 bases between. The chain couples TRBV4-1 to TRBJ2-1; D possibly corresponds to TRBD2 (6 bases). Material: peripheral blood, obtained on day 0 of AZD1222 vaccination. The clonotype comes from an adult in good health. DNA for the CDR3: TGCGCCAGCAGCCAAGAGGCGGGGTCGTCCTACAATGAGCAGTTCTTC. The encoded protein is CASSQEAGSSYNEQFF.